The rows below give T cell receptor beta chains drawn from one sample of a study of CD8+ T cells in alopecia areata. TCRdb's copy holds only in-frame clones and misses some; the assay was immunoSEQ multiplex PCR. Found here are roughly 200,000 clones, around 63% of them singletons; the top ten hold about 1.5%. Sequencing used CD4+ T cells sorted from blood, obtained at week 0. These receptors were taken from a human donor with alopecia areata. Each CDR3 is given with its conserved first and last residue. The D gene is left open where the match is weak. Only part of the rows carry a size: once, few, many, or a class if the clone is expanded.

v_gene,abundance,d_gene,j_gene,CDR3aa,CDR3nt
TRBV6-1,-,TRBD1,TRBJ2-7,CASVKGTGSSYEQYF,TGTGCCAGCGTGAAGGGGACAGGGTCGTCCTACGAGCAGTACTTC
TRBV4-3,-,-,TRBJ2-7,CASSQDLIRSGSYEQYF,TGCGCCAGCAGCCAAGATCTAATTAGATCCGGTTCCTACGAGCAGTACTTC
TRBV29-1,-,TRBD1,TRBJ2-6,CSVGGQGDTGANVLTF,TGCAGCGTAGGAGGACAGGGGGATACTGGGGCCAACGTCCTGACTTTC
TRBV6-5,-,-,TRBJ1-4,CASSSTGTTNEKLFF,TGTGCCAGCAGTTCAACAGGGACAACTAATGAAAAACTGTTTTTT
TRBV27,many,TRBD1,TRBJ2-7,CASSYKGQGAYEQYF,TGTGCCAGCAGCTATAAGGGACAGGGAGCCTACGAGCAGTACTTC
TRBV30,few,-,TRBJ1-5,CAWSGGRTRNQPQHF,TGTGCCTGGAGTGGGGGCCGGACACGCAATCAGCCCCAGCATTTT
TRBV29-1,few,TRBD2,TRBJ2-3,CSVEDLAGDTQYF,TGCAGCGTTGAAGATCTAGCGGGGGATACGCAGTATTTT
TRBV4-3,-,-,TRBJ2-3,CASSQELRDTQYF,TGCGCCAGCAGCCAAGAACTCAGAGATACGCAGTATTTT
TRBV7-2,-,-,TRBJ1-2,CASSLGAGSGGYTF,TGTGCCAGCAGCTTAGGAGCTGGGTCGGGTGGCTACACCTTC
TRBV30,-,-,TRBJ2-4,CAWSVKGGENIQYF,TGTGCCTGGAGTGTTAAGGGGGGCGAAAACATTCAGTACTTC
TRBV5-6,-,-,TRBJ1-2,CASSFQDYGYTF,TGTGCCAGCAGCTTCCAGGACTATGGCTACACCTTC
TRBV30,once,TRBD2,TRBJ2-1,CAWSVGGGFYNEQFF,TGTGCCTGGAGTGTAGGCGGGGGGTTCTACAATGAGCAGTTCTTC
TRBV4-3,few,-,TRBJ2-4,CASSQAATAGNIQYF,TGCGCCAGCAGCCAAGCCGCCACAGCGGGAAACATTCAGTACTTC